This T cell receptor beta chain was identified in a study of CD8+ T cells in alopecia areata. CDR3 length: 15 amino acids. The germline V gene encodes CDR1 SQVTM and CDR2 ANQGSEA. Treatment defined: oral pan-JAK inhibitor, 5-10 mg twice daily. Only a few counts were recorded for this clone. Its target is unknown. At one end the junction does not follow the germline gene, possibly because of a read error. Study-level findings and limits: While tofacitinib was given, many expanded lesional clones persisted in scalp and blood. Scalp clonality and expanded CD8+ clones among the top 100 showed significant decreases with tofacitinib. For lesional scalp, especially alopecia totalis/universalis, clonality was higher than in normal scalp.

TCR sequencing used cDNA made by reverse transcription of extracted RNA. Libraries were prepared by immunoSEQ multiplex PCR; TCRdb keeps only in-frame clonotypes and omits some of them. The profile covers 190,000 or so clones, with about 60% appearing a single time and around 13% taken by the ten largest. Sequenced material: CD8+ T cells sorted from blood, taken at week 24, from a patient treated with tofacitinib. The chain uses TRBV29-1 and TRBJ2-2; TRBD1 aligns across 7 bases. This sequence originates from a human donor with alopecia areata. CDR3 bases: TGCAGCGCTGAAGATGGGACAGCGAACACCGGGGAGCTGTTTTTT. Its protein is CSAEDGTANTGELFF.